A single sample gave rise to the 10 T cell receptor beta chains below, sequenced in a study of long-term antiretroviral therapy in people with HIV. With survey level as its setting, the immunoSEQ assay was v3.0. The data were produced by immunoSEQ multiplex PCR, yet TCRdb's version contains in-frame clones alone and is incomplete. The data hold under 50,000 clones, with roughly 86% observed a single time. Specimen: unsorted PBMCs, collected 0.1 years before starting antiretroviral therapy. These receptors originate from a woman between 45 and 65 years old with HIV.

The CDR3 bases are TGTGCAAGTCGCTTAACGACAGGGGTGGATGAGCAGTTCTTC. It is translated as CASRLTTGVDEQFF. This sequence joins TRBV12-2 and TRBJ2-1; the table's D call, TRBD1, was not checked against the DNA. TRBV12-2 is given as a pseudogene. The CDR3 extends over 14 amino acids.

V is TRBV21-1 and J is TRBJ2-7; the table's D call, TRBD1, has no DNA check behind it. TRBV21-1 is recorded as a pseudogene. The CDR3 spans 13 residues. CDR3 residues: CASSSRDTYEQYF. For the CDR3, the DNA is TGTGCCAGCAGCTCCCGGGACACCTACGAGCAGTACTTC.

V and J are TRBV5-6 and TRBJ1-2; TRBD1 is a possible D gene (6 bases). The CDR3 is made up of 15 amino acids. V lost 7 bases and J 0 bases, leaving 16 bases between the germline ends. Germline assignment: CDR1 SGHDT and CDR2 YYEEEE. The CDR3 nucleotides are TGTGCCAGCTTTACACGACAGGTGGCTAACTATGGCTACACCTTC. Protein product: CASFTRQVANYGYTF.

The genes are TRBV7-3 and TRBJ1-1; maybe TRBD1 (5 bases). The germline V gene encodes CDR1 SGHTA and CDR2 FQGTGA. The CDR3 loop spans 14 amino acids. Trimming left V 0 bases short and J 8 bases short, with 13 bases between. DNA of the CDR3: TGTGCCAGCAGCTTAACCCCGGGGGGGACCGAAGCTTTCTTT. This gives the protein CASSLTPGGTEAFF.

The CDR3 nucleotides are TGTGCCAGCAGCCCCGGGGGGACAGGGGGTATAAACTATGGCTACACCTTC. Amino acid sequence: CASSPGGTGGINYGYTF. The chain joins TRBV11-2 to TRBJ1-2; 11 nucleotides line up with TRBD1. The CDR3 is 17 amino acids. Germline V gene data show CDR1 as SGHAT and CDR2 as FQNNGV. With 5 bases clipped from V and 2 bases from J, the junction kept 10 bases outside the gene matches.

This rearrangement joins TRBV4-3 to TRBJ2-1, with a tentative D call TRBD2 (6 bases). Germline values: CDR1 LGHNA, CDR2 YSLEER. Trimming cost V 1 base and J 4 bases, with 14 bases left between them. This CDR3 region has 16 residues. The CDR3 DNA sequence: TGCGCCAGCAGCCAAGGACGGGTAGCGGCTTACAATGAGCAGTTCTTC. This encodes CASSQGRVAAYNEQFF.

This clone was found once. This chain connects TRBV27 to TRBJ1-2; 8 bases agree with TRBD1. V was pared by 6 bases and J by 1 base, with 10 bases of the junction left unmatched. Germline V lookup: CDR1 MNHEY, CDR2 SMNVEV (reference sequence). This CDR3 has 16 amino acids. The CDR3 bases are TGTGCCAGCAGCCGATCACAGGGGGAGGGTAACTATGGCTACACCTTC. Translating it yields CASSRSQGEGNYGYTF.

The rearrangement uses TRBV19 and TRBJ2-7; D assignment may be TRBD1 or TRBD2 (5 bases each). The germline CDR1 and CDR2 sequences are LNHDA and SQIVND (reference sequence). The V and J ends lost 2 bases and 4 bases respectively, with 12 bases between them. The CDR3 sequence is 14 residues long. The CDR3 DNA is TGTGCCAGTAGTATAAGCGGCAGGGCTTACGAGCAGTACTTC. Residues: CASSISGRAYEQYF.

The chain recombines TRBV7-9 with TRBJ1-1; 8 bases fit TRBD1. Germline V lookup: CDR1 SEHNR, CDR2 FQNEAQ (reference sequence). The CDR3 has 13 amino acids. V shed 6 bases, J shed 4 bases, and the junction held 4 bases outside the gene matches. CDR3 sequence: CASRSTGGTEAFF. The CDR3, as DNA: TGTGCCAGCAGATCTACAGGGGGCACTGAAGCTTTCTTT.

The chain recombines TRBV9 with TRBJ1-2, with TRBD1 as a possible D gene (5 bases). Germline V CDR1 and CDR2: SGDLS, YYNGEE. The CDR3 covers 13 residues. Between the trimmed V and J ends, which lost 4 bases and 2 bases, there was a span of 9 bases. CDR3 protein: CASSRDLNYGYTF. The DNA of the CDR3 is TGTGCCAGCAGCCGGGACCTCAACTATGGCTACACCTTC.